By sample share, the clone carrying this T cell receptor beta chain is medium-sized. Its cognate antigen is unknown. All unsorted peripheral T cells were captured because whole blood was used without fractionation. Alpha and beta constant-region primers primed reverse transcription of around 0.5 ug RNA. Each of the alpha and beta chains got its own library through chain-specific third strand synthesis with indices. One primer pair amplified all rearrangements per chain; each cDNA got molecular barcodes. TCRdb passed the 5' RACE reads through MiXCR, listing each CDR3 protein once. The sample shows around 7,000 distinct CDR3 sequences, approximately 8.4% of them seen only once. The entry originates in a study of HIV-infected patients and healthy controls. Study at large: Viral load fell to undetectable in most of the 16 patients by the second blood draw. Regarding the study as a whole: Mean usage of eight alpha and eight beta V genes differed significantly in HIV-infected patients versus controls.

The TCR was taken from an adult with HIV infection. The sequencing used blood, collected before antiretroviral therapy.

The CDR3 loop is CASSVDGQPEAGNTIYF. CDR3 coding DNA: TGTGCCAGCAGCGTAGATGGACAGCCTGAGGCTGGAAACACCATATATTTT. This sequence joins TRBV9 and TRBJ1-3, with D possibly being TRBD1 (6 bases). V shed 0 bases and J shed 2 bases, with 15 bases lying between them. The germline V gene has CDR1 SGDLS and CDR2 YYNGEE. CDR3 length: 17 residues. Using reference TRBV9 and TRBJ1-3 for the parts outside the CDR3, the full variable domain is DSGVTQTPKHLITATGQRVTLRCSPRSGDLSVYWYQQSLDQGLQFLIQYYNGEERAKGNILERFSAQQFPDLHSELNLSSLELGDSALYFCASSVDGQPEAGNTIYFGEGSWLTVV.